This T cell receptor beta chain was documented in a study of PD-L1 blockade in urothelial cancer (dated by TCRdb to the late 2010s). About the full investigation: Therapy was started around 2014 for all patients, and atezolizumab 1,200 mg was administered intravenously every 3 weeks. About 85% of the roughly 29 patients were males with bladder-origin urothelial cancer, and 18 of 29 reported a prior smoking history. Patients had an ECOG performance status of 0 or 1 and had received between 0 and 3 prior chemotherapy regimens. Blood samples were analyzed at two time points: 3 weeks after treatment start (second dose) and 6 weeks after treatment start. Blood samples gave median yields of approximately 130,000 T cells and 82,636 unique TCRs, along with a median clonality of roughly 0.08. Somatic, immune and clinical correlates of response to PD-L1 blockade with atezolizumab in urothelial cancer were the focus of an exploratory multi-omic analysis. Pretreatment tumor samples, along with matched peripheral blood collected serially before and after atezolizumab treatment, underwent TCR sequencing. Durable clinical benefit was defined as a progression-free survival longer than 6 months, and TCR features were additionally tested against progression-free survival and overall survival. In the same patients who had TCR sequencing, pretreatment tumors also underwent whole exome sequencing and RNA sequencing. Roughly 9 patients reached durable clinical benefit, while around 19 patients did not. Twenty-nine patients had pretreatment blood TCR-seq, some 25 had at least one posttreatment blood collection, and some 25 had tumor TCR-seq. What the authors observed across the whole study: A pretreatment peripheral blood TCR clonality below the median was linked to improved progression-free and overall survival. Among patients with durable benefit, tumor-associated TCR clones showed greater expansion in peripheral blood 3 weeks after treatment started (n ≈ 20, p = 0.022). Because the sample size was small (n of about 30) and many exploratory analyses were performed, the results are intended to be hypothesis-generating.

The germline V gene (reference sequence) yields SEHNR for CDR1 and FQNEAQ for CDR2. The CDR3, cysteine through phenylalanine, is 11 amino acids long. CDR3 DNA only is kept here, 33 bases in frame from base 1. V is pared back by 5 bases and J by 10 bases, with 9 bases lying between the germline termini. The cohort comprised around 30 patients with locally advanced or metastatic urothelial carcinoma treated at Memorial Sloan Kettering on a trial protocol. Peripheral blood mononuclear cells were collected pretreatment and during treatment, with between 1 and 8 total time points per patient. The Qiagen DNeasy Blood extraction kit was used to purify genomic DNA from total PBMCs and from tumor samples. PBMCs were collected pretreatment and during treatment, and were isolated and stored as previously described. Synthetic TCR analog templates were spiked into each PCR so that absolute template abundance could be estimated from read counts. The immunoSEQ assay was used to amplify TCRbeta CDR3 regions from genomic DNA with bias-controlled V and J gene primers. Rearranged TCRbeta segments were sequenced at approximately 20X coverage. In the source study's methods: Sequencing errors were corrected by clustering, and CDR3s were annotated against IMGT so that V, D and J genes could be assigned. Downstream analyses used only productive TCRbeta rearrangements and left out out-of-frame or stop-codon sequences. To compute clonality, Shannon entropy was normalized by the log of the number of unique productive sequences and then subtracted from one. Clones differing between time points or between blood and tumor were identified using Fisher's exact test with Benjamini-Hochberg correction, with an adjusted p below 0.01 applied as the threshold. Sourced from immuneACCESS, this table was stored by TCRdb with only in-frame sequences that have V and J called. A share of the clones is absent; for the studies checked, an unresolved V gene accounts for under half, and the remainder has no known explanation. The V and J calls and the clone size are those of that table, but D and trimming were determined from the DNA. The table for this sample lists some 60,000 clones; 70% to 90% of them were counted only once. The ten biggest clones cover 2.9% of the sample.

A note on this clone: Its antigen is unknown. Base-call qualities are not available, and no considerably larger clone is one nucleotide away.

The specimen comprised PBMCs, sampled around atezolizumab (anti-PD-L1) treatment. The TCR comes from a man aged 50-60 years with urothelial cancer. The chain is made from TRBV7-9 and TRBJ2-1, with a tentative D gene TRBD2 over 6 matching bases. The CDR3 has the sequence CASSRDSEQFF. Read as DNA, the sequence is TGTGCCAGCAGCCGGGACTCGGAGCAGTTCTTC. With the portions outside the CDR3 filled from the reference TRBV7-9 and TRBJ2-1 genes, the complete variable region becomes DTGVSQNPRHKITKRGQNVTFRCDPISEHNRLYWYRQTLGQGPEFLTYFQNEAQLEKSRLLSDRFSAERPKGSFSTLEIQRTEQGDSAMYLCASSRDSEQFFGPGTRLTVL.